Detailed here is one T cell receptor beta chain. This entry is derived from a study of blood T cell repertoires in COVID-19. This CDR3 is 14 amino acids long. Trimming left V 6 bases short and J 4 bases short, with 16 bases between. Germline assignment: CDR1 SQVTM and CDR2 ANQGSEA. Some clones are missing from TCRdb's copy, which holds only in-frame ones; the method was immunoSEQ multiplex PCR. This table holds approximately 310,000 clones, about 89% found once. This rearrangement joins TRBV29-1 to TRBJ2-1, with D perhaps TRBD2 (5 bases). The sequence was obtained from a man aged 60-69 years who had recovered from COVID-19. Specimen: PBMCs or T cells enriched from blood (not recorded which). The CDR3 loop reads CSVLGPTTYNEQFF. CDR3 nucleotides: TGCAGCGTACTAGGGCCCACAACTTACAATGAGCAGTTCTTC.